This paragraph covers one T cell receptor (beta chain) sequence. The data stem from a study of shared clonotypes between healthy human individuals. Trimming took off 9 bases at V and 4 bases at J, with 15 bases between the two ends. Germline V CDR1 and CDR2: PRHDT, FYEKMQ (reference sequence). The CDR3 has 13 amino acids. Method: immunoSEQ multiplex PCR; TCRdb's copy keeps in-frame clones and lacks some. The table includes approximately 2.4 million clones, almost 96% detected once. The receptor was derived from a man between 18 and 35 years old in good health. This sequence joins TRBV13 and TRBJ1-1, with D maybe TRBD1 (6 bases). Sequenced input: naive CD4+ T cells sorted from blood. As to subset: CD45RA+ positively selected. This CDR3 reads CASTVGGLTEAFF. CDR3 coding DNA: TGTGCCAGTACCGTTGGGGGCCTCACTGAAGCTTTCTTT.